Following are 10 T cell receptor beta chains from one sample sequenced in a study of spatial heterogeneity in lung cancer. Time point noted: sample taken at primary tumor resection. The study sequenced unsorted whole RNA from tumor, nontumor lung or frozen PBMC. TCRdb reprocessed the 5' RACE reads via MiXCR and lists one record per CDR3 protein. The sample lists tens of thousands of distinct CDR3 sequences, approximately 15% occurring once. This sample comprised PBMCs, obtained at surgery. The receptors were sampled from a male donor with early-stage non-small cell lung cancer.

CDR3 sequence (DNA): TGTGCCAGCAGCTCGGGAGGTGATACGCAGTATTTT. This translates into CASSSGGDTQYF. The rearrangement joins TRBV7-2 to TRBJ2-3, with TRBD2 matching 7 bases. Germline CDR1 is SGHTA and CDR2 is FQGNSA. There are 12 residues in the CDR3. With V trimmed by 4 bases and J by 6 bases, 1 base remained unmatched.

The chain uses TRBV4-3 and TRBJ2-1; the D gene could be TRBD1 or TRBD2 (5 bases each). This CDR3 region has 15 residues. The germline V and J ends were trimmed by 5 bases and 4 bases, with 15 bases remaining between them. Per the germline V gene, CDR1 is LGHNA and CDR2 is YSLEER. The CDR3 loop is CASSSRDVAYNEQFF. CDR3 coding DNA: TGCGCCAGCAGCTCCAGGGACGTAGCTTACAATGAGCAGTTCTTC.

This clonotype was counted at least ten times. The chain is built from TRBV7-9 and TRBJ1-2, with 12 bases identical to TRBD1. With V trimmed by 0 bases and J by 7 bases, 3 bases remained unmatched. Germline-derived CDR1 and CDR2 are SEHNR and FQNEAQ (reference sequence). The CDR3 runs 15 residues. The CDR3 DNA reads as TGTGCCAGCAGCTTAGCGGGACAGGGGGCGCCTGGCTACACCTTC. Translation gives CASSLAGQGAPGYTF. The full variable domain, in which reference TRBV7-9 and TRBJ1-2 provide the parts outside the CDR3, is DTGVSQNPRHKITKRGQNVTFRCDPISEHNRLYWYRQTLGQGPEFLTYFQNEAQLEKSRLLSDRFSAERPKGSFSTLEIQRTEQGDSAMYLCASSLAGQGAPGYTFGSGTRLTVV.

This clonotype was detected many times. The chain combines TRBV25-1 with TRBJ2-2; 8 bases align to TRBD1. The CDR3 covers 15 residues. CDR1 is MGHDK, CDR2 SYGVNS, per germline. The V and J ends lost 1 base and 3 bases, in that order; junction bases with no gene match: 1. In nucleotides, the CDR3 is TGTGCCAGCAGTGAATTGGACAGGGACACCGGGGAGCTGTTTTTT. Protein: CASSELDRDTGELFF.

V and J are TRBV19 and TRBJ2-1; D is tentatively TRBD1 or TRBD2 (5 bases each). From germline, CDR1 is LNHDA and CDR2 SQIVND (reference sequence). V lost 2 bases and J lost 1, with 9 bases in between. The CDR3 is 15 amino acids. CDR3 amino acids: CASSIQRGSYNEQFF. CDR3 nucleotide sequence: TGTGCCAGTAGTATACAGAGGGGATCCTACAATGAGCAGTTCTTC.

This clonotype appeared a few times. The V gene is TRBV12-3 or TRBV12-4, the J gene TRBJ1-2; D ambiguous. The CDR3 covers 14 residues. Trimming pared 3 bases from V and 3 bases from J, leaving 11 bases between. The CDR3 loop reads CASSFSTVDYGYTF. The CDR3 bases are TGTGCCAGCAGTTTCTCCACAGTGGACTATGGCTACACCTTC.

The V and J genes are TRBV6-1 and TRBJ2-1; D gene uncertain. The germline CDR1 and CDR2 sequences are MNHNS and SASEGT. This CDR3 is built from 15 residues. V shed 6 bases and J shed 5 bases, with 17 bases lying between them. In DNA form, the CDR3 reads TGTGCCAGCAGGAAAGACTCCCCAGGCCACAATGAGCAGTTCTTC. Translated, it gives CASRKDSPGHNEQFF.

This chain connects TRBV18 to TRBJ1-1; tentative D call: TRBD1 (6 bases). The CDR3 consists of 13 residues. V gave up 2 bases and J gave up 7 bases, with 11 bases separating them. From germline, CDR1 is KGHSH and CDR2 LQKENI. The CDR3 coding sequence is TGTGCCAGCTCACCAAACAGGGAGGATGAAGCTTTCTTT. This translates into CASSPNREDEAFF.

In its sample, this clonotype was seen a few times. The chain carries TRBV5-5 and TRBJ1-1; D gene ambiguous. Germline V gene data show CDR1 as SGHKS and CDR2 as YYEKEE (reference sequence). The CDR3 spans 14 residues. The ends were cut back, 4 bases at V and 1 base at J, with 11 bases in the middle. CDR3 in DNA: TGTGCCAGCAGCCTGCAATGGAGGAACACTGAAGCTTTCTTT. It yields the protein CASSLQWRNTEAFF.

This clonotype has more than one count but fewer than ten. The chain uses TRBV28 and TRBJ2-7; TRBD1 aligns across 9 bases. J lost 0 bases, V lost 6 bases, and 9 bases had no gene match. From germline, CDR1 is MDHEN and CDR2 SYDVKM. The CDR3 totals 16 residues. Written as DNA, the CDR3 is TGTGCCAGCAGACCTTTTGGGACAGGGAGCTCCTACGAGCAGTACTTC. It yields the protein CASRPFGTGSSYEQYF.